The 30 T cell receptor beta chains given below trace back to one sample, sequenced in a study of shared clonotypes between healthy human individuals. Only in-frame clones appear in the TCRdb table, and some are missing; sequencing was by immunoSEQ multiplex PCR. The sample gives 2 million to 2.5 million clones, roughly 95% of which show up once; more than 0.1% is in the top ten. Sequenced sample: naive CD4+ T cells sorted from blood. Subset in this sample: CD45RA+ positively selected. The receptors were gathered from a man younger than 35 in good health.

The chain uses TRBV6-5 and TRBJ2-1; D is unclear. With 10 bases removed from V and 4 bases from J, the gap between germline ends came to 8 bases. Germline-derived CDR1 and CDR2 are MNHEY and SVGAGI. CDR3 length equals 11 residues. CDR3 loop: CATAWYNEQFF. CDR3 DNA sequence: TGTGCCACCGCTTGGTACAATGAGCAGTTCTTC.

The chain carries TRBV18 and TRBJ2-7, with 8 bases lining up with TRBD2. The CDR3 is made up of 16 amino acids. Trimming took 2 bases from V and 0 from J; bases not matched to a gene: 6. From germline, CDR1 is KGHSH and CDR2 LQKENI. The CDR3 DNA sequence: TGTGCCAGCTCACCATTTCCGGGGGGGAGCTCCTACGAGCAGTACTTC. Protein: CASSPFPGGSSYEQYF.

The chain employs TRBV10-2 and TRBJ1-1; D might be TRBD1 (5 bases). This CDR3 has 14 residues. The V gene lost 6 bases and the J gene lost 0 bases, with 11 bases spanning the gap. The germline gives CDR1 WSHSY, CDR2 SAAADI. This CDR3 reads CASSLTGMNTEAFF. DNA for the CDR3: TGCGCCAGCAGCTTAACAGGAATGAACACTGAAGCTTTCTTT.

The chain combines TRBV6-6 with TRBJ1-1; D call uncertain. The germline gives CDR1 MNHNY, CDR2 SVGAGI (reference sequence). Trimming removed 6 bases at V and 3 bases at J, with 14 bases between. The CDR3 totals 14 residues. CDR3 sequence: CASSRTTKDTEAFF. DNA of the CDR3: TGTGCCAGCAGCCGGACTACGAAGGACACTGAAGCTTTCTTT.

The genes are TRBV5-4 and TRBJ2-5, with 8 bases aligning to TRBD1. CDR1 SGHNT and CDR2 YYREEE come from the germline V gene (reference sequence). With 0 bases clipped from V and 2 bases from J, the junction kept 3 bases outside the gene matches. The CDR3 covers 15 residues. In nucleotides, the CDR3 is TGTGCCAGCAGCTTGGGGACAGGGTATCAAGAGACCCAGTACTTC. Protein sequence: CASSLGTGYQETQYF. Using reference TRBV5-4 and TRBJ2-5 for the parts outside the CDR3, the full variable domain is ETGVTQSPTHLIKTRGQQVTLRCSSQSGHNTVSWYQQALGQGPQFIFQYYREEENGRGNFPPRFSGLQFPNYSSELNVNALELDDSALYLCASSLGTGYQETQYFGPGTRLLVL.

V is TRBV7-9 and J is TRBJ1-3, with D unresolved. This CDR3 contains 14 residues. Germline CDR1 is SEHNR and CDR2 is FQNEAQ (reference sequence). V was cut by 5 bases and J by 4 bases, with 12 bases left in between. The CDR3 here is CASSALFSGNTIYF. CDR3 coding DNA: TGTGCCAGCAGCGCTCTATTTTCGGGAAACACCATATATTTT.

Comments on this clone: This specimen includes other DNA sequences encoding the same CDR3. This chain joins TRBV2 and TRBJ1-4; 8 bases are shared with TRBD1. V lost 6 bases, J lost 4 bases, and 4 bases stayed unmatched. CDR1 SNHLY and CDR2 FYNNEI come from the germline V gene. This CDR3 is 14 amino acids long. CDR3 nucleotides: TGTGCCAGCAGCGGACAGGGAGGTAATGAAAAACTGTTTTTT. Translated: CASSGQGGNEKLFF.

The V and J genes are TRBV5-8 and TRBJ2-5, with 7 bases matching TRBD1. CDR3 length equals 15 residues. The V segment lost 5 bases and the J segment 7 bases; nucleotides outside the gene matches: 14. The germline V gene encodes CDR1 SGHTS and CDR2 YDEGEE. CDR3: CASSQGQVGLGTQYF. CDR3 nucleotides: TGTGCCAGCAGTCAAGGACAGGTGGGATTAGGGACCCAGTACTTC.

This chain uses TRBV2 with TRBJ1-1, with D possibly matching TRBD1 (5 bases). The CDR3 length is 15 residues. V was cut by 6 bases and J by 1 base, with 15 bases left in between. CDR1 is SNHLY, CDR2 FYNNEI, per germline. Written as DNA, the CDR3 is TGTGCCAGCAGGATCGCAGGGTTGGGGAACACTGAAGCTTTCTTT. This translates into CASRIAGLGNTEAFF.

The chain carries TRBV12-5 and TRBJ2-7, with a possible D match to TRBD2 (5 bases). The CDR3 is 12 residues long. Germline V lookup: CDR1 LGHNT, CDR2 FRNRAP. Deletions cut 8 bases from V and 7 bases from J, with 15 bases between. The CDR3 is CASWEGGGEQYF. Written as DNA, the CDR3 is TGTGCTAGTTGGGAAGGTGGAGGAGAGCAGTACTTC.

This chain uses TRBV28 with TRBJ1-2; 9 bases map to TRBD1. CDR1 and CDR2 from the germline V gene are MDHEN and SYDVKM. V shed 6 bases, J shed 2 bases, and the junction held 10 bases outside the gene matches. CDR3 size: 16 residues. The CDR3 sequence: CASSPRQGGLNYGYTF. The CDR3 DNA sequence: TGTGCCAGCAGCCCGAGACAGGGGGGTTTGAACTATGGCTACACCTTC.

This rearrangement joins TRBV18 to TRBJ1-2; 7 bases are a match to TRBD1. The CDR3 is made up of 15 amino acids. The ends lost 3 bases at V and 2 bases at J; junction bases unmatched: 6. Germline V gene data show CDR1 as KGHSH and CDR2 as LQKENI. This CDR3 is CASSPFGTENYGYTF. For the CDR3, the DNA is TGTGCCAGCTCACCTTTCGGGACAGAGAACTATGGCTACACCTTC.

V and J are TRBV2 and TRBJ1-5; D is unresolved. The CDR3 loop spans 14 amino acids. The V end lost 2 bases, the J end lost 4 bases, and 9 bases lay between the germline ends. Germline-derived CDR1 and CDR2 are SNHLY and FYNNEI. The CDR3 nucleotides are TGTGCCAGCAGTGAATGGACCAGGAATCAGCCCCAGCATTTT. This translates into CASSEWTRNQPQHF.

This chain connects TRBV19 to TRBJ1-2; D is possibly TRBD1 (5 bases). Trimming took off 5 bases at V and 8 bases at J, with 18 bases between the two ends. The CDR3 consists of 14 residues. Germline V CDR1 and CDR2: LNHDA, SQIVND (reference sequence). The DNA for the CDR3 is TGTGCCAGTAGTGGGACCTCCGACTCGAGGGGCTACACCTTC. Translation gives CASSGTSDSRGYTF.

Comment on this clone: Given the absence of the conserved phenylalanine or tryptophan at the CDR3 end, a read error is likely. The DNA is left out, because the CDR3 cannot be placed on it with certainty; the CDR3 is given as TCRdb lists it. The rearrangement joins TRBV23-1 to TRBJ2-7; the D call of TRBD1 is as the table states it, not checked on the DNA. TRBV23-1 is reported as an ORF; its role is uncertain. The CDR3 is 9 residues long, counting both termini. The CDR3 here is CASTSQGPG.

This rearrangement joins TRBV5-1 to TRBJ1-2; tentatively, D is TRBD1 (6 bases). Germline CDR1 SGHRS, CDR2 YFSETQ. V was clipped by 0 bases and J by 0 bases, with 15 bases between them. The CDR3 covers 17 residues. CDR3 nucleotides: TGCGCCAGCAGCTTGGATGGACAGACTTCAGCTAACTATGGCTACACCTTC. Encoded protein: CASSLDGQTSANYGYTF.

The DNA of the CDR3 is TGTGCCAGCAGCCCTGGGACTAGCGGGAGGGCCGGGGAGACCCAGTACTTC. Amino acid sequence: CASSPGTSGRAGETQYF. The gene calls are TRBV7-2 and TRBJ2-5; 16 bases agree with TRBD2. Unmatched junction bases numbered 8, after V lost 5 bases and J lost 5 bases. Germline loops: CDR1 SGHTA, CDR2 FQGNSA. This CDR3 contains 17 residues.

The chain uses TRBV2 and TRBJ2-3; 7 bases align to TRBD1. Losses at the gene ends were 8 bases for V and 6 bases for J; bases not matched to a gene: 14. Germline V gene lookup returns CDR1 SNHLY and CDR2 FYNNEI. CDR3 size: 15 residues. CDR3 nucleotides: TGTGCCAGCGTTATTACAGGGGCGCCTGGGGATACGCAGTATTTT. Translation: CASVITGAPGDTQYF.

The V gene is TRBV23-1, the J gene TRBJ2-2; 9 nucleotides match TRBD2. TRBV23-1 belongs to the ORF category, with a function that is uncertain. The CDR3 runs to 18 residues. The V segment lost 9 bases and the J segment 2 bases; nucleotides outside the gene matches: 16. Written as DNA, the CDR3 is TGCGCCAGAAGCGGTCCTGTGGGGCGGGAGGGTAACACCGGGGAGCTGTTTTTT. It yields the protein CARSGPVGREGNTGELFF.

The chain recombines TRBV7-9 with TRBJ1-4, with D perhaps TRBD1 (5 bases). CDR1 and CDR2 (germline): SEHNR, FQNEAQ (reference sequence). The CDR3 extends over 16 amino acids. V lost 6 bases and J lost 0, with 14 bases in between. CDR3 nucleotides: TGTGCCAGCAGTACCGACAGTTATTCAACTAATGAAAAACTGTTTTTT. Translation gives CASSTDSYSTNEKLFF.

The V call is TRBV4-1, the J call TRBJ2-7; 8 bases are a match to TRBD2. The germline V gene has CDR1 MGHRA and CDR2 YSYEKL. This CDR3 comprises 17 residues. With V trimmed by 3 bases and J by 9 bases, 19 bases remained unmatched. The CDR3 bases are TGCGCCAGCAGCCAGGTGGCAGCGGGAGTAGGGCCTTCGGGGCAGTACTTC. Residues: CASSQVAAGVGPSGQYF.

The chain combines TRBV6-5 with TRBJ1-2, with D possibly TRBD1 on 5 matching bases. The V gene's germline CDR1 is MNHEY and CDR2 SVGAGI. Between the trimmed V and J ends, which lost 6 bases and 7 bases, there was a span of 9 bases. The CDR3 runs to 11 residues. The DNA of the CDR3 is TGTGCCAGCAGAGACAGAACTGGCTACACCTTC. This sequence encodes CASRDRTGYTF.

Comments on this clone: This same CDR3 is encoded by further DNA sequences in the sample. The chain has TRBV2 and TRBJ1-2; 8 bases align to TRBD1. V gave up 6 bases and J gave up 4 bases; unmatched junction bases: 7. The CDR3 extends over 14 amino acids. Germline lookup yields CDR1 SNHLY and CDR2 FYNNEI. DNA of the CDR3: TGTGCCAGCAGGCCCCAGGGGGCCGGCTATGGCTACACCTTC. It yields the protein CASRPQGAGYGYTF.

V and J are TRBV30 and TRBJ1-1, with D maybe TRBD1 (6 bases). V was shortened by 5 bases and J by 3 bases, with 13 bases between the two germline ends. Germline CDR1 and CDR2: GTSNPN and SVGIG (reference sequence). This CDR3 is built from 13 residues. CDR3 sequence reads: CAWSPRGDTEAFF. The CDR3 nucleotides are TGTGCCTGGTCACCCAGGGGAGACACTGAAGCTTTCTTT. Full variable domain (remainder filled in from reference TRBV30 and TRBJ1-1): SQTIHQWPATLVQPVGSPLSLECTVEGTSNPNLYWYRQAAGRGLQLLFYSVGIGQISSEVPQNLSASRPQDRQFILSSKKLLLSDSGFYLCAWSPRGDTEAFFGQGTRLTVV.

The gene calls are TRBV6-1 and TRBJ1-2; 7 bases are shared with TRBD1. Looked up from germline, CDR1 is MNHNS and CDR2 is SASEGT. CDR3 length: 15 amino acids. The V segment lost 6 bases and the J segment 4 bases; nucleotides outside the gene matches: 11. The CDR3 reads CASRPYRGTGYGYTF. The CDR3 bases are TGTGCCAGCAGACCGTACAGGGGTACTGGCTATGGCTACACCTTC.

This chain uses TRBV28 with TRBJ1-6, with 9 bases aligning to TRBD1. The germline CDR1 and CDR2 sequences are MDHEN and SYDVKM. The J segment lost 13 bases and the V segment lost 5 bases, leaving 12 bases of the junction unmatched. The CDR3 has 15 amino acids. The CDR3 DNA is TGTGCCAGCAGTCCGAGGGACAGGGCGTCTTCGCCCCTCCACTTT. This gives the protein CASSPRDRASSPLHF.

The V gene is TRBV5-6, the J gene TRBJ1-1; 9 bases align to TRBD1. CDR1 SGHDT and CDR2 YYEEEE come from the germline V gene. The CDR3 sequence is 15 residues long. Trimming at V came to 4 bases and at J to 1 base, leaving 5 bases not matched to a gene. The CDR3 DNA reads as TGTGCCAGCAGCCCGGGGACAGGGCAGAACACTGAAGCTTTCTTT. Translated, it gives CASSPGTGQNTEAFF.

The genes are TRBV28 and TRBJ1-2; 8 bases are a match to TRBD1. Germline loops: CDR1 MDHEN, CDR2 SYDVKM. The CDR3 has 16 residues. The V and J ends lost 5 bases and 5 bases, in that order; junction bases with no gene match: 13. The CDR3 reads CASSAPGQGAPYGYTF. The DNA of the CDR3 is TGTGCCAGCAGTGCTCCGGGGCAGGGGGCTCCTTATGGCTACACCTTC.

J is TRBJ2-2 and V is TRBV5-3; D remains unclear. TRBV5-3 carries the ORF label, with uncertain function. This CDR3 has 16 amino acids. Trimming removed 0 bases at V and 9 bases at J, with 18 bases between. DNA of the CDR3: TGTGCCAGAAGCTTGGCCAGTAACTGGTGTTTATGGGAGCTGTTTTTT. This sequence encodes CARSLASNWCLWELFF.

The rearrangement links TRBV6-1 to TRBJ1-4, with D unclear. The germline V gene has CDR1 MNHNS and CDR2 SASEGT. Trimming shortened V by 2 bases and J by 0 bases, and 13 bases separated the two germline ends. The CDR3 length is 17 residues. In nucleotides, the CDR3 is TGTGCCAGCAGTGAACCCCGTTCGGCGGCAACTAATGAAAAACTGTTTTTT. It specifies CASSEPRSAATNEKLFF.